The source of this TCR beta chain is a study of shared clonotypes between healthy human individuals. Study-level results: It was the few donors that limited the genetic and exposure-history diversity represented. At large depth, rarefaction still showed sorted-subset sequencing to be incomplete.

As to this clone: Its antigen remains unidentified.

Naive CD8 cells comprised CD45RO-negative, CCR7-positively selected cells, excluding terminally differentiated effector memory CD45RA+ cells. The study enrolled healthy HIV-negative adults without recent acute infections or vaccinations as donors. Germline V CDR1 and CDR2: GTSNPN, SVGIG (reference sequence). There are 12 residues in the CDR3. V was shortened by 8 bases and J by 6 bases, with 16 bases between the two germline ends. Assay used: immunoSEQ multiplex PCR; TCRdb lists only in-frame clones, some missing. Of 1.5 million to 2.5 million clones listed, about 94% were seen once; the top ten hold 1% to 1.5%.

The sequence derives from a man aged 18 to 35 in good health. The sequenced sample was naive CD8+ T cells sorted from blood. The genes are TRBV30 and TRBJ1-1; D not resolved. This CDR3 is CAGVQDNAEAFF. CDR3 coding DNA: TGTGCCGGGGTACAAGATAACGCTGAAGCTTTCTTT.